The clone carrying this TCR beta chain has just one count. The antigen remains undetermined. This sample stems from a study of naive CD8 T cells in extremely preterm neonates. Findings and limits, study-wide: The authors flagged variable productive template counts in preterm samples. Compared with older groups, preterm CDR3s were shorter, with fewer N additions and less trimming.

The repertoire was sequenced with immunoSEQ multiplex PCR; TCRdb's copy has only in-frame clones and lacks some. The data contain over 6,500 clones, 95% to 98% of them singletons. The germline CDR1 and CDR2 sequences are SGHVS and FQNEAQ. The CDR3 extends over 14 amino acids. V was clipped by 2 bases and J by 2 bases, with 10 bases between them. V and J are TRBV7-8 and TRBJ2-7; D possibly corresponds to TRBD1 (5 bases). Sequences were obtained from naive CD8+ T cells from blood. The origin of this receptor is a human donor in good health. The DNA for the CDR3 is TGTGCCAGCAGCTTAATGGGGCGAACCTACGAGCAGTACTTC. This codes for CASSLMGRTYEQYF.